Below, 4 T cell receptor beta chains from the same sample are listed, as sequenced in a study of cytomegalovirus exposure and HLA in healthy donors (dated 2017 in TCRdb). The library relied on the immunoSEQ multiplex PCR assay. For the multiplex PCR, a mixture combining 60 forward primers for TCR Vbeta segments and 13 reverse primers for TCR Jbeta segments was used. TCRdb's version of the immuneACCESS table is confined to in-frame rearrangements and falls short of the full clone set. An unresolved V gene accounts for under half of the shortfall where checked; the remainder is of unknown origin. Across this sample there are about 150,000 clones, with about 76% seen only once. Clones ranked in the top ten supply about 3.5% of the sample. Input material: PBMCs. These receptors came from a human donor in good health.

The chain joins TRBV5-1 to TRBJ2-1; 9 bases line up with TRBD2. Germline V gives CDR1 SGHRS, CDR2 YFSETQ. There are 16 residues in the CDR3. V trimming: 1 base; J trimming: 1 base; junction bases outside the gene matches: 3. The CDR3 DNA sequence: TGCGCCAGCAGCTTGTTTAGCGGGGGATCCTACAATGAGCAGTTCTTC. It is translated as CASSLFSGGSYNEQFF. Using reference TRBV5-1 and TRBJ2-1 for the parts outside the CDR3, the full variable domain is KAGVTQTPRYLIKTRGQQVTLSCSPISGHRSVSWYQQTPGQGLQFLFEYFSETQRNKGNFPGRFSGRQFSNSRSEMNVSTLELGDSALYLCASSLFSGGSYNEQFFGPGTRLTVL.

The V gene is TRBV15, the J gene TRBJ1-6; D gene ambiguous. The germline gives CDR1 LNHNV, CDR2 YYDKDF (reference sequence). V was shortened by 5 bases and J by 0 bases, with 8 bases between the two germline ends. This CDR3 comprises 15 residues. The CDR3 region is CATSVRSSYNSPLHF. DNA for the CDR3: TGTGCCACCAGCGTACGTAGCTCCTATAATTCACCCCTCCACTTT.

This rearrangement joins TRBV19 to TRBJ1-5; 7 positions agree with TRBD1. Germline CDR1 reads LNHDA; CDR2 reads SQIVND (reference sequence). The CDR3 totals 16 residues. Losses at the gene ends were 4 bases for V and 1 base for J; bases not matched to a gene: 7. The CDR3 DNA sequence: TGTGCCAGTAGTAACAGGGGATGGGGCAGCAATCAGCCCCAGCATTTT. Amino acids: CASSNRGWGSNQPQHF.

The chain has TRBV15 and TRBJ1-4, with TRBD1 identical over 9 bases. Germline V CDR1 and CDR2: LNHNV, YYDKDF (reference sequence). CDR3 size: 15 residues. Trimming took 3 bases from V and 3 from J; bases not matched to a gene: 2. The CDR3 DNA sequence: TGTGCCACCAGCAGTGGACAGGGGCCTAATGAAAAACTGTTTTTT. Translation gives CATSSGQGPNEKLFF. Based on the CDR3 plus reference TRBV15 and TRBJ1-4, the full variable domain is DAMVIQNPRYQVTQFGKPVTLSCSQTLNHNVMYWYQQKSSQAPKLLFHYYDKDFNNEADTPDNFQSRRPNTSFCFLDIRSPGLGDTAMYLCATSSGQGPNEKLFFGSGTQLSVL.